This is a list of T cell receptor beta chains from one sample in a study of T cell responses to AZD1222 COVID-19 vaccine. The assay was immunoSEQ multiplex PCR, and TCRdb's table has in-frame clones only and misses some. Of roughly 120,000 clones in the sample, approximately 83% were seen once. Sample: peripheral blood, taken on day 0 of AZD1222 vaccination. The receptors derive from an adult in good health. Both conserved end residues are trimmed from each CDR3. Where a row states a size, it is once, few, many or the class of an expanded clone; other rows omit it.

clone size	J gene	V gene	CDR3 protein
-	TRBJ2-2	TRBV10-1	ASSESRGARELF
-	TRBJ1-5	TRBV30	AWSRGEGQPQH
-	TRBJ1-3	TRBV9	ASSPDSGNTIY
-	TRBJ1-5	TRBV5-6	ASSLVGVGEH
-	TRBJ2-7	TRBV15	ATGGLAYEQY
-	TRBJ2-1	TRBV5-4	ASSLEVGLAGARYNEQF
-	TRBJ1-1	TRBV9	ASSVLTENTEAF
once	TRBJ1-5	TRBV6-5	ASVTGYSNQPQH
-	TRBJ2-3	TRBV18	ASSPVGFDTQY
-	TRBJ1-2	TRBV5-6	ASSLGQGPRGYT
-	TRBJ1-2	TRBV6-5	ASSYPYGYT
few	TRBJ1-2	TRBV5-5	ASSGTGTGFNYGYT
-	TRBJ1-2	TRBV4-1	ASSQDDGTGEYNYGYT
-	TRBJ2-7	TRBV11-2	ASSLVSSGLASEQY
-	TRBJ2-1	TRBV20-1	SAPITHEQF
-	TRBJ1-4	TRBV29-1	SVAAGNEKLF
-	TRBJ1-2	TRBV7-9	ASSLAGGKGGYT
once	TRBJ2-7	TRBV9	ASSLGQRHEQY
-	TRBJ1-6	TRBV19	ASSSDRDTPLH
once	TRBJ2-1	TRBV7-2	ASSSGLAGNNEQF
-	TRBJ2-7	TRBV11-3	ASTLRGNPYEQY
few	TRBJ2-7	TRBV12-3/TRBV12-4	ASSFHGYEQY
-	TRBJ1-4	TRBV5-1	ASSLAPDRPKLF
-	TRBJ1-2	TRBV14	ASSPQGRYGYT
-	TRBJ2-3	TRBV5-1	ASSTGQGLPDTQY
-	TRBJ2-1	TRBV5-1	ASSFRTTKGNEQF
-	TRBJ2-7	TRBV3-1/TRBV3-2	ASSHGFLAGGHEQY
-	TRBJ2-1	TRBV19	ASRDGTYNEQF
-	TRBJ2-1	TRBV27	ASSLSPPTSLSSYNEQF
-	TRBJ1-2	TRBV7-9	ASSFSGSGGYT
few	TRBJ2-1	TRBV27	ASSYSGQGSYNEQF